The next 8 T cell receptor beta chains were all read from a single sample in a study of T cells in Graves' hyperthyroidism and ophthalmopathy. Using RNA transcripts as the source, TCR beta CDR3 regions were amplified. Initially, a first-round RT-PCR of the TCR CDR3 employed the HTBI primer set. TCRdb itself ran the multiplex PCR reads through MiXCR, one entry per CDR3 protein. The sample holds around 300,000 distinct CDR3 sequences, roughly 18% seen once. Material for sequencing was blood. Receptors were obtained from a man aged 45-65 years with Graves' ophthalmopathy.

This sequence joins TRBV27 and TRBJ1-5, with D unresolved. CDR1 and CDR2 from the germline V gene are MNHEY and SMNVEV (reference sequence). The CDR3 extends over 15 amino acids. V lost 5 bases, J lost 1 base, and 12 bases lay in between. The CDR3 DNA sequence: TGTGCCAGCAGTACCGCCAGCCCGAGCAATCAGCCCCAGCATTTT. Translated, it gives CASSTASPSNQPQHF.

The gene calls are TRBV28 and TRBJ1-2; possibly TRBD1 for D (6 bases). V dropped 7 bases and J dropped 14 bases, with 23 bases sitting between them. The germline gives CDR1 MDHEN, CDR2 SYDVKM. The CDR3 extends over 13 amino acids. The CDR3 here is CASTQTTQGRKTF. The CDR3 bases are TGTGCCAGCACTCAGACCACGCAGGGGAGAAAAACCTTC.

This clonotype showed up just a few times. The V call is TRBV20-1, the J call TRBJ2-7; 8 bases agree with TRBD2. J gave up 1 base and V 1 base, and 6 bases lay outside the gene matches. The CDR3 length is 15 residues. Germline assignment: CDR1 DFQATT and CDR2 SNEGSKA (reference sequence). The CDR3 sequence is CSARGPGTSSYEQYF. CDR3 DNA: TGCAGTGCTAGAGGTCCGGGGACTAGTTCCTACGAGCAGTACTTC.

This clonotype was found a few times. The chain employs TRBV18 and TRBJ1-3; D remains unclear. The germline V and J ends were trimmed by 6 bases and 2 bases, with 17 bases remaining between them. The germline V gene encodes CDR1 KGHSH and CDR2 LQKENI. The CDR3 has 16 residues. CDR3: CASSPNRERTGNTIYF. In DNA, the CDR3 is TGTGCCAGCTCTCCCAACCGGGAGAGGACTGGAAACACCATATATTTT. Full variable domain (missing parts from reference TRBV18 and TRBJ1-3): NAGVMQNPRHLVRRRGQEARLRCSPMKGHSHVYWYRQLPEEGLKFMVYLQKENIIDESGMPKERFSAEFPKEGPSILRIQQVVRGDSAAYFCASSPNRERTGNTIYFGEGSWLTVV.

This clonotype was found a few times. The CDR3 DNA reads as TGCAGTGCTAGTCATAACTACGAGCAGTACTTC. Translation: CSASHNYEQYF. The J gene is TRBJ2-7, the V gene TRBV20-1, with D uncertain. Germline V lookup: CDR1 DFQATT, CDR2 SNEGSKA (reference sequence). This CDR3 spans 11 amino acids. The germline V and J ends were trimmed by 3 bases and 3 bases, with 6 bases remaining between them.

This chain links TRBV28 with TRBJ2-7, with a weak D call TRBD2 (5 bases). Per the germline V gene, CDR1 is MDHEN and CDR2 is SYDVKM. Trimming left V 7 bases short and J 2 bases short, with 15 bases between. This CDR3 contains 14 residues. CDR3 sequence: CASNPTNPTYEQYF. CDR3 DNA sequence: TGTGCCAGCAACCCGACTAACCCGACCTACGAGCAGTACTTC.

This clonotype was counted many times. The chain uses TRBV28 and TRBJ1-1; 10 nucleotides line up with TRBD1. The V gene's germline CDR1 is MDHEN and CDR2 SYDVKM. CDR3 size: 15 residues. V lost 6 bases, J lost 6 bases, and 10 bases stayed unmatched. CDR3 loop: CASSLLTGGVSEAFF. CDR3 in DNA: TGTGCCAGCAGCCTACTGACAGGGGGCGTCTCTGAAGCTTTCTTT.

This clonotype has ten or more counts. The chain joins TRBV5-1 to TRBJ1-2; D gene ambiguous. V gave up 0 bases and J gave up 5 bases, with 11 bases separating them. The CDR3 runs 14 residues. Germline values: CDR1 SGHRS, CDR2 YFSETQ. CDR3 region: CASSLGLLAYGYTF. CDR3 in DNA: TGCGCCAGCAGCTTGGGCCTCCTTGCGTATGGCTACACCTTC. The entire variable domain, with the rest obtained from reference TRBV5-1 and TRBJ1-2, is as follows: KAGVTQTPRYLIKTRGQQVTLSCSPISGHRSVSWYQQTPGQGLQFLFEYFSETQRNKGNFPGRFSGRQFSNSRSEMNVSTLELGDSALYLCASSLGLLAYGYTFGSGTRLTVV.